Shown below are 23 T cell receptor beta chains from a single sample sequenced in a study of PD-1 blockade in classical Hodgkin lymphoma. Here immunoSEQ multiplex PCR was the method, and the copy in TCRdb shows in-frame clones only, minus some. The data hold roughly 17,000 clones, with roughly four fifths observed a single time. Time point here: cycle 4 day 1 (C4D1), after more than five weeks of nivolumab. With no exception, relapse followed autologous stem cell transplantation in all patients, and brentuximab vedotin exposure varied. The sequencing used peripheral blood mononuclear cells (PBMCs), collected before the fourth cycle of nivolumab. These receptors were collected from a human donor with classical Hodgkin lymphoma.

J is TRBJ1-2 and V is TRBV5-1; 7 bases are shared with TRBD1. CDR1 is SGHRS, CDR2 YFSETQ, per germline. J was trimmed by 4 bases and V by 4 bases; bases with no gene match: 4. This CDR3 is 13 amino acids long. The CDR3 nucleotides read TGCGCCAGCAGCCTAGGACAGGTCTATGGCTACACCTTC. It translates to CASSLGQVYGYTF.

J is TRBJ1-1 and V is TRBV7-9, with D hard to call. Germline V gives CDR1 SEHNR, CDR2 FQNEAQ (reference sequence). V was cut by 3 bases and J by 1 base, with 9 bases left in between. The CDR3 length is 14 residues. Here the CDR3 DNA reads TGTGCCAGCAGCTTTGACACTAGGAACACTGAAGCTTTCTTT. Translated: CASSFDTRNTEAFF.

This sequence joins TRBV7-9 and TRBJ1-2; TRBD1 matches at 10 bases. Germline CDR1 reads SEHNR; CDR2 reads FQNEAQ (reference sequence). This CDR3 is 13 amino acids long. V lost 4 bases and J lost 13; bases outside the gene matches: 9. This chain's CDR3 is CASSYGQGGEVTF. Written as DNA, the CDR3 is TGTGCCAGCAGCTATGGACAGGGGGGCGAGGTCACCTTC.

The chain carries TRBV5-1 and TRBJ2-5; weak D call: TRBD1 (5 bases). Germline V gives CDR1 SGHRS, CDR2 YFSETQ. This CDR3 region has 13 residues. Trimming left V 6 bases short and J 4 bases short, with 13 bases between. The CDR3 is CASTRGQGETQYF. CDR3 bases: TGCGCCAGCACAAGGGGTCAAGGAGAGACCCAGTACTTC.

CDR3 sequence: CASSVHSGGVGDTQYF. The CDR3 nucleotides are TGTGCCAGCAGCGTACATAGCGGGGGGGTTGGAGATACGCAGTATTTT. This chain uses TRBV9 with TRBJ2-3; 11 bases fit TRBD2. This CDR3 has 16 residues. V dropped 1 base and J dropped 5; count of bases not matched to a gene: 6. Germline lookup yields CDR1 SGDLS and CDR2 YYNGEE. Variable domain in full (rest from reference TRBV9 and TRBJ2-3): DSGVTQTPKHLITATGQRVTLRCSPRSGDLSVYWYQQSLDQGLQFLIQYYNGEERAKGNILERFSAQQFPDLHSELNLSSLELGDSALYFCASSVHSGGVGDTQYFGPGTRLTVL.

The CDR3 bases are TGTGCCAGCAGCTTGGAGGGGGGGGGCACAGATACGCAGTATTTT. This translates into CASSLEGGGTDTQYF. The chain carries TRBV5-5 and TRBJ2-3; the D gene is possibly TRBD2 (7 bases). Looked up from germline, CDR1 is SGHKS and CDR2 is YYEKEE (reference sequence). CDR3 length equals 15 residues. V lost 0 bases and J lost 1, with 9 bases in between. The full variable domain, its missing parts supplied by reference TRBV5-5 and TRBJ2-3, is DAGVTQSPTHLIKTRGQQVTLRCSPISGHKSVSWYQQVLGQGPQFIFQYYEKEERGRGNFPDRFSARQFPNYSSELNVNALLLGDSALYLCASSLEGGGTDTQYFGPGTRLTVL.

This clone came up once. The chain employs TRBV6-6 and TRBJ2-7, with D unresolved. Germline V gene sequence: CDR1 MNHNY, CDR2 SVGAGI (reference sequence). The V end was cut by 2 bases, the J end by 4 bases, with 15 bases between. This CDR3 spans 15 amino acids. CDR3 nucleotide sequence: TGTGCCAGCAGTTACGCTGCCTCGGGTCGATACGAGCAGTACTTC. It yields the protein CASSYAASGRYEQYF.

CDR3 amino acids: CASSLLGLGFTGELFF. For the CDR3, the DNA is TGTGCCAGCAGCTTATTGGGGCTGGGTTTTACCGGGGAGCTGTTTTTT. The rearrangement uses TRBV7-6 and TRBJ2-2; possibly TRBD1 for D (5 bases). The CDR3 spans 16 residues. Germline CDR1 and CDR2: SGHVS and FNYEAQ. Trimming shortened V by 2 bases and J by 5 bases, and 15 bases separated the two germline ends.

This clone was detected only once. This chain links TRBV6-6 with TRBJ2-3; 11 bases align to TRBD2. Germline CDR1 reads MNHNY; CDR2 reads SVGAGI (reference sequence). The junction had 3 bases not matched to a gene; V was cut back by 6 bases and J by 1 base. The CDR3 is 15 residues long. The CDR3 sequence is CASSLLAGGTDTQYF. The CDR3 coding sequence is TGTGCCAGCAGCCTACTAGCGGGGGGCACAGATACGCAGTATTTT.

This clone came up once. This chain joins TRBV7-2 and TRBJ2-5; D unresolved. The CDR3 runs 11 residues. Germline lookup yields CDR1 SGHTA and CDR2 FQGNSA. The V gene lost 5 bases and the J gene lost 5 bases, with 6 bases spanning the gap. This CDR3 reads CASSAAETQYF. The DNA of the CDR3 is TGTGCCAGCAGCGCGGCGGAGACCCAGTACTTC.

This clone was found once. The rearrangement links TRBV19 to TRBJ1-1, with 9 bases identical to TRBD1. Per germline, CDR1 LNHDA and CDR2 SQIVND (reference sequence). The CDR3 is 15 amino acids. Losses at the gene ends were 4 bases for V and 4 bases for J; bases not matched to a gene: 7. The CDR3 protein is CASSTLQGAGTEAFF. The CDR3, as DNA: TGTGCCAGTAGTACCCTACAGGGGGCTGGCACTGAAGCTTTCTTT.

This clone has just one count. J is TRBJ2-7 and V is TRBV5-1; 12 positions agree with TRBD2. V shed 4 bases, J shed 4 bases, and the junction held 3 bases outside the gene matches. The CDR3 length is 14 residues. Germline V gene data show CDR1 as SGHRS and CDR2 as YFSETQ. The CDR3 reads CASSASGGAYEQYF. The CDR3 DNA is TGCGCCAGCAGCGCTAGCGGGGGGGCTTACGAGCAGTACTTC.

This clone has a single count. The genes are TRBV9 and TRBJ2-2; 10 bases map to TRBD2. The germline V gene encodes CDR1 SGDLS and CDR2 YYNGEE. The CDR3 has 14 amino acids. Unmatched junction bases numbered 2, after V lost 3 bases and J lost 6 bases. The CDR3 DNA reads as TGTGCCAGCAGCGAGCGGGGGGGCTCCGGGGAGCTGTTTTTT. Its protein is CASSERGGSGELFF.

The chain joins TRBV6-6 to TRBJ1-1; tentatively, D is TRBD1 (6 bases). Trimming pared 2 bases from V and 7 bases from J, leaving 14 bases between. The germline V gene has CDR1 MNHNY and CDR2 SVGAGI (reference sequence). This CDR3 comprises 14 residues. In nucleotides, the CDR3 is TGTGCCAGCAGTTACCCGGACAGAACGAGTGAAGCTTTCTTT. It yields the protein CASSYPDRTSEAFF.

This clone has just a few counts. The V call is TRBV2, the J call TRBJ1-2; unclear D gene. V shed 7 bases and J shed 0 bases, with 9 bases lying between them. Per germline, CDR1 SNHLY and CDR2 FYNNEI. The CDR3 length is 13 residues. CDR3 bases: TGTGCCAGCACTCTACAATCTAACTATGGCTACACCTTC. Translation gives CASTLQSNYGYTF.

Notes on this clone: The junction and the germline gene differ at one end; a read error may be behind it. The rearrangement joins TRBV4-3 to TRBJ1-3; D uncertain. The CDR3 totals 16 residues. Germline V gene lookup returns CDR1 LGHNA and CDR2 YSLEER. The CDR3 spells CASSQAEGVAGDTIYF. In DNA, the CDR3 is TGCGCCAGCAGCCAAGCGGAGGGAGTGGCTGGAGACACCATATATTTT.

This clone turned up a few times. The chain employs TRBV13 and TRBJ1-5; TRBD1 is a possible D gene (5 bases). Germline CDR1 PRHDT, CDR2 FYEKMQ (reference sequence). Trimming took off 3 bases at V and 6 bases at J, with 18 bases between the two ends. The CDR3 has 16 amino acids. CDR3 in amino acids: CASSLGGWGEGQPQHF. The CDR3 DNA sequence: TGTGCCAGCAGCTTGGGGGGTTGGGGAGAGGGTCAGCCCCAGCATTTT.

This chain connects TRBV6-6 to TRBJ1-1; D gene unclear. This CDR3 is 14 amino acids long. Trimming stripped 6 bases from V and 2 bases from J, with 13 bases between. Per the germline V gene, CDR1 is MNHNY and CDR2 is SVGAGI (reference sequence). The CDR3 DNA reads TGTGCCAGCAGCCCATATCAAGTCAACACTGAAGCTTTCTTT. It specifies CASSPYQVNTEAFF.

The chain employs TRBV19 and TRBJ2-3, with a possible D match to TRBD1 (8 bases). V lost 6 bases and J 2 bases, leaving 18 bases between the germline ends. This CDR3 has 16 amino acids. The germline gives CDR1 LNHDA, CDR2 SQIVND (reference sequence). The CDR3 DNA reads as TGTGCCAGTAGGGGGGGGACAGGAGTGGCCACAGATACGCAGTATTTT. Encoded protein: CASRGGTGVATDTQYF.

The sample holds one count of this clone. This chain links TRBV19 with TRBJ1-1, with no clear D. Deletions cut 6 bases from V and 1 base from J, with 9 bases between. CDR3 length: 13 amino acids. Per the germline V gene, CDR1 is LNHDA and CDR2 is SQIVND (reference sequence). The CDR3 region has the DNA TGTGCCAGTAGGCTCACGGCGAACACTGAAGCTTTCTTT. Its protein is CASRLTANTEAFF.

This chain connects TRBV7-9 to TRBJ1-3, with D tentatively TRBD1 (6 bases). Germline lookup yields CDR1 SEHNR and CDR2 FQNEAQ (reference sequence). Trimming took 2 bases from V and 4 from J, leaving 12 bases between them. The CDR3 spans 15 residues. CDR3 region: CASSLQGGSGNTIYF. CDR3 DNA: TGTGCCAGCAGCTTACAAGGGGGTTCAGGAAACACCATATATTTT.

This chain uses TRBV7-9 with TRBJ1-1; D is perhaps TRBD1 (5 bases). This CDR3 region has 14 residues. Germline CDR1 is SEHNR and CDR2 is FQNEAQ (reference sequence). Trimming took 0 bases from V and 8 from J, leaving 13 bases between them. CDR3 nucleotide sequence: TGTGCCAGCAGCTTAGCGACGGGGCGGTCGGAAGCTTTCTTT. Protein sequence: CASSLATGRSEAFF.

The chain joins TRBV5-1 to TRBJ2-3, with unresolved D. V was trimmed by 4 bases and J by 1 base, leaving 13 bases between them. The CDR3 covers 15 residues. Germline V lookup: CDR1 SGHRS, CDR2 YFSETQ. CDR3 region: CASSGVDLGTDTQYF. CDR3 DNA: TGCGCCAGCAGCGGCGTAGACTTAGGCACAGATACGCAGTATTTT.